The TCR beta chain under discussion was sequenced for a study of T-cell memory formation after mild COVID-19 (dated by TCRdb to about 2021). Looking at the study overall: TCR sequence clusters from the two donors were found to be largely donor specific. In two donors, T-cell clones that expanded and contracted after mild COVID-19 were tracked by sequencing TCRalpha and TCRbeta repertoires over time. The cohort comprised two young, previously healthy adult volunteers, one female and one male. General study outcomes and caveats: Only a couple of mild cases were covered in the study, and larger cohorts including severe cases with pre-infection samples were considered necessary. SARS-CoV-2 specificity was not confirmed for the second-wave clones peaking on day 37. Clones contracting from day 15 to 85 had balanced CD4/CD8 phenotypes, while a second wave expanding from day 15 to 37 was biased towards CD4+. Contracting CD4+ clones were found mainly in CM and EM memory subsets, while CD8+ clones were enriched in EMRA. Some responding clones were found in pre-infection memory, which suggests that pre-existing cross-reactive memory T cells took part in the SARS-CoV-2 response.

Sequenced using an Illumina NovaSeq 6000. Using 5'RACE with constant-segment primers, TCRalpha and TCRbeta cDNA libraries were constructed, with sample barcodes and unique molecular identifiers added in the process. RNA was extracted from every sample with Trizol reagent. Library amplification was performed in two PCR steps, and a second sample barcode and Illumina TruSeq adapters were introduced in the second step. The libraries were sequenced on an Illumina NovaSeq using 2 x 150 bp paired-end reads. In the paper's pipeline: With migec v1.2.7, reads were demultiplexed and then collapsed into UMI-guided consensus sequences. Using mixcr v2.1.11, the UMI consensuses were aligned to TRA and TRB V and J templates and assembled into clonotypes. Clonotypes were classified as expanded or contracted when called significant by both edgeR and NoisET, with noise models trained on biological replicates. For edgeR calls, the cutoffs were a false discovery rate-adjusted p below 0.01 and a log2 fold-change threshold of 1. As an exploratory analysis of dynamics, max-normalized trajectories of the 1000 most abundant clonotypes were examined with PCA combined with hierarchical clustering. The CD4 or CD8 phenotype of responding clones was assigned using the separately sequenced CD4+ and CD8+ repertoires. TCRdb's own reprocessing of the public reads used fastp at Q25 and MiXCR and kept productive beta chains. Rows merge per CDR3 protein into single entries with the most common DNA and genes. The V and J calls here are based on TCRdb, not the publication. This sample has hundreds of thousands of distinct CDR3 sequences in its table, and over 15% of those were observed once. Jointly, the top ten make up more than 20% of the sample.

Via the germline V gene, CDR1 is SGHRS and CDR2 YFSETQ. V drops 4 bases and J drops 4 bases, leaving 13 bases in between. Including the terminal cysteine and phenylalanine, the CDR3 comprises 14 residues. Only the CDR3 region is kept as DNA, spanning 42 bases read in frame from base 1. Ficoll-Paque density gradient centrifugation was used to isolate PBMCs. A word on this clonotype: Its antigen is still unknown. Per-base qualities were not stored, and no clone one base away is much larger.

The rearranged segments are TRBV5-1 and TRBJ2-3, with no reliable assignment of the D segment. Sequencing used PBMCs or a T cell subset sorted from them (not recorded which). The TCR was taken from a man between 18 and 29 years old who had mild COVID-19 (a few samples of this study predate the infection). The sample titles of this study are shuffled in the database, so cell type and time point are left out; the donor was told from shared clones. The nucleotide sequence is TGCGCCAGCAGCACCGGTCTCAGCGCAGATACGCAGTATTTT. It codes for CASSTGLSADTQYF.